The 18 T cell receptor beta chains below all came from one sample that was sequenced in a study of T cell repertoires in cytomegalovirus infection. No antigen has been identified for these receptors. TCRdb called the reads again in MiXCR, with one record for every CDR3 protein. Of about 500,000 distinct CDR3 sequences in the sample, roughly a third were seen once. Material: cultured PBMCs, obtained from culture after CMV antigen stimulation. The receptors originated from a human donor in good health (CMV status not recorded). Some clones in this sample may be carry-over from other donors' samples.

The genes are TRBV7-3 and TRBJ2-2; D is possibly TRBD2 (6 bases). Germline-derived CDR1 and CDR2 are SGHTA and FQGTGA. The V end was cut by 1 base, the J end by 5 bases, with 14 bases between. This CDR3 region has 16 residues. CDR3 DNA: TGTGCCAGCAGCTTAAAGGGACTCCCAAGAACCGGGGAGCTGTTTTTT. It codes for CASSLKGLPRTGELFF.

This clonotype occurred once. This chain links TRBV4-1 with TRBJ2-7, with D possibly matching TRBD1 (5 bases). This CDR3 contains 20 residues. Trimming removed 1 base at V and 0 bases at J, with 25 bases between. The germline V gene encodes CDR1 MGHRA and CDR2 YSYEKL. The CDR3 bases are TGCGCCAGCAGCCAAGGCAAGATTGGGTGGCAGGGTCCCGCCTCCTACGAGCAGTACTTC. It yields the protein CASSQGKIGWQGPASYEQYF.

This clonotype appeared a single time. The V gene is TRBV4-3, the J gene TRBJ2-1, with TRBD1 matching 7 bases. The CDR3 totals 15 residues. The V gene end was trimmed by 4 bases and the J gene end by 8 bases; junction bases not matched to a gene: 11. Germline V gives CDR1 LGHNA, CDR2 YSLEER. CDR3 DNA: TGCGCCAGCAGCCCTATGCACAGGGGTCCCTATGAGCAGTTCTTC. Its protein is CASSPMHRGPYEQFF.

CDR3: CASSSQAGGYEQYF. Written as DNA, the CDR3 is TGTGCCAGCAGCTCTCAAGCGGGCGGATACGAGCAGTACTTC. J is TRBJ2-7 and V is TRBV7-2; D possibly corresponds to TRBD2 (6 bases). V lost 4 bases and J lost 4, with 14 bases in between. The CDR3 totals 14 residues. In germline, CDR1 is SGHTA, CDR2 FQGNSA.

This clonotype appeared a few times. The chain links TRBV19 to TRBJ1-5; a possible D gene is TRBD1 (6 bases). The CDR3 has 14 residues. The V and J ends lost 6 bases and 3 bases respectively, with 12 bases between them. From germline, CDR1 is LNHDA and CDR2 SQIVND (reference sequence). CDR3 sequence reads: CASRDQGHNQPQHF. In nucleotides, the CDR3 is TGTGCCAGTAGAGATCAGGGACACAATCAGCCCCAGCATTTT.

V usage is TRBV11-3 and J usage is TRBJ2-1; D gene uncertain. The germline gives CDR1 SGHNT, CDR2 YENEEA. Trimming cost V 5 bases and J 0 bases, with 11 bases left between them. This CDR3 region has 15 residues. The CDR3 is CASSPGSTSYNEQFF. For the CDR3, the DNA is TGTGCCAGCAGCCCCGGGTCCACCTCCTACAATGAGCAGTTCTTC.

This clonotype was picked up one time. The rearrangement joins TRBV20-1 to TRBJ2-1; TRBD1 or TRBD2 may be the D gene (5 bases each). Germline V gene data show CDR1 as DFQATT and CDR2 as SNEGSKA (reference sequence). This CDR3 is built from 15 residues. The V gene lost 3 bases and the J gene lost 10 bases, with 22 bases spanning the gap. The CDR3 is CSASFLAAGGSEQFF. In DNA form, the CDR3 reads TGCAGTGCTAGTTTTTTGGCGGCTGGGGGTTCGGAGCAGTTCTTC.

This clonotype was counted between two and nine times. This chain uses TRBV18 with TRBJ2-6; D is unresolved. Germline loops: CDR1 KGHSH, CDR2 LQKENI. This CDR3 spans 14 amino acids. Trimming pared 6 bases from V and 4 bases from J, leaving 10 bases between. DNA of the CDR3: TGTGCCAGCTCCCCTGGAGTGGGGGCCAACGTCCTGACTTTC. Amino acids: CASSPGVGANVLTF.

The gene calls are TRBV24-1 and TRBJ2-1, with D perhaps being TRBD1 or TRBD2 (5 bases each). V gave up 0 bases and J gave up 5 bases, with 10 bases separating them. This CDR3 is built from 15 residues. Germline V gene lookup returns CDR1 KGHDR and CDR2 SFDVKD. The CDR3 loop is CATSDLGGSDNEQFF. CDR3 nucleotides: TGTGCCACCAGTGATTTGGGGGGATCAGACAATGAGCAGTTCTTC.

The genes are TRBV29-1 and TRBJ2-5, with D perhaps assigned TRBD1 or TRBD2 (5 bases each). CDR1 and CDR2 (germline): SQVTM, ANQGSEA. Trimming took off 3 bases at V and 5 bases at J, with 16 bases between the two ends. The CDR3 consists of 14 residues. The CDR3 nucleotides are TGCAGCGTTGATGGGACCGGGGAGAGGGAGACCCAGTACTTC. It encodes CSVDGTGERETQYF.

V is TRBV12-3 or TRBV12-4 and J is TRBJ1-2, with TRBD1 matching 11 bases. The CDR3 runs to 17 residues. V was clipped by 6 bases and J by 6 bases; unmatched bases: 15. CDR3 sequence: CASRKPGQGVPPDGYTF. The CDR3 nucleotides are TGTGCCAGCAGAAAACCGGGACAGGGGGTTCCCCCAGATGGCTACACCTTC.

This clonotype was detected many times. This chain joins TRBV7-8 and TRBJ1-2; perhaps TRBD1 as D (5 bases). CDR3 size: 14 residues. In germline, CDR1 is SGHVS, CDR2 FQNEAQ. V lost 5 bases and J 1 base, leaving 11 bases between the germline ends. The CDR3 nucleotides read TGTGCCAGCAGCCCCGGGAGGGGTAACTATGGCTACACCTTC. Its protein is CASSPGRGNYGYTF.

This clonotype was seen many times. The gene calls are TRBV5-1 and TRBJ2-7; D gene unclear. Germline CDR1 SGHRS, CDR2 YFSETQ. V gave up 0 bases and J gave up 1 base, with 8 bases separating them. The CDR3 spans 14 residues. The CDR3 loop reads CASSLVAYSYEQYF. The CDR3 DNA is TGCGCCAGCAGCTTGGTGGCGTATTCCTACGAGCAGTACTTC.

This clonotype appeared once. The CDR3 loop reads CASSYRLGETQYF. Written as DNA, the CDR3 is TGTGCCAGCAGTTACCGACTGGGGGAGACCCAGTACTTC. The chain links TRBV6-2 or TRBV6-3 to TRBJ2-5; D gene ambiguous. CDR1 and CDR2 from the germline V gene are MNHEY and SVGEGT. Trimming shortened V by 2 bases and J by 5 bases, and 9 bases separated the two germline ends. This CDR3 has 13 residues.

The chain recombines TRBV4-1 with TRBJ2-7; the match to TRBD1 covers 8 bases. The germline gives CDR1 MGHRA, CDR2 YSYEKL. CDR3 length equals 15 residues. J gave up 6 bases and V 1 base, and 8 bases lay outside the gene matches. Here the CDR3 reads CASSQADRGRAEQYF. Written as DNA, the CDR3 is TGCGCCAGCAGCCAAGCAGACAGGGGACGGGCCGAGCAGTACTTC.

The V gene is TRBV7-2, the J gene TRBJ1-2, with TRBD1 as a possible D gene (6 bases). Germline V gives CDR1 SGHTA, CDR2 FQGNSA. V was clipped by 5 bases and J by 9 bases, with 19 bases between them. The length of the CDR3 is 14 residues. CDR3 DNA sequence: TGTGCCAGCAGCGTGATGCTGGGGGGCGCGCGCTACACCTTC. Amino acid sequence: CASSVMLGGARYTF.

This sequence joins TRBV15 and TRBJ1-3, with D possibly matching TRBD1 (5 bases). The CDR3 runs to 15 residues. Germline CDR1 and CDR2: LNHNV and YYDKDF (reference sequence). V was cut by 3 bases and J by 2 bases, with 11 bases left in between. The CDR3 coding sequence is TGTGCCACCAGCAGGCAGACAGATACTGGAAACACCATATATTTT. Protein: CATSRQTDTGNTIYF.

In its sample, this clonotype was seen a few times. This CDR3 is CASGPGLATDTQYF. As DNA, the CDR3 is TGTGCCAGCGGTCCGGGGCTAGCAACAGATACGCAGTATTTT. The chain uses TRBV11-2 and TRBJ2-3; possibly TRBD1 or TRBD2 for D (5 bases each). V was pared by 8 bases and J by 3 bases, with 15 bases between. The CDR3 loop spans 14 amino acids. Per the germline V gene, CDR1 is SGHAT and CDR2 is FQNNGV.